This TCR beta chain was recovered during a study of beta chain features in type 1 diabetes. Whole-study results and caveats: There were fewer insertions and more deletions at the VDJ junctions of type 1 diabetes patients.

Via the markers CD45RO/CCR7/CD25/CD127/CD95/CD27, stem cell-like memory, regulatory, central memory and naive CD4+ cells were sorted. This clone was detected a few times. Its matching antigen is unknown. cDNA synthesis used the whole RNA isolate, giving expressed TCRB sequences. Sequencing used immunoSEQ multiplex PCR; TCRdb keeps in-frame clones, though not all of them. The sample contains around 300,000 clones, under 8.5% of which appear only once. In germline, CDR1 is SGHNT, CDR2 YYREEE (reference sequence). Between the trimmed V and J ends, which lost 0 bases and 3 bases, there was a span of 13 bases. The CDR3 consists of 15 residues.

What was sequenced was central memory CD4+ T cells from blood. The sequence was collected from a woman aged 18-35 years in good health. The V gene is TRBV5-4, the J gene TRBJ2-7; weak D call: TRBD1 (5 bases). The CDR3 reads CASSLAATAYYEQYF. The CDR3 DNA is TGTGCCAGCAGCTTGGCAGCGACAGCATACTACGAGCAGTACTTC.